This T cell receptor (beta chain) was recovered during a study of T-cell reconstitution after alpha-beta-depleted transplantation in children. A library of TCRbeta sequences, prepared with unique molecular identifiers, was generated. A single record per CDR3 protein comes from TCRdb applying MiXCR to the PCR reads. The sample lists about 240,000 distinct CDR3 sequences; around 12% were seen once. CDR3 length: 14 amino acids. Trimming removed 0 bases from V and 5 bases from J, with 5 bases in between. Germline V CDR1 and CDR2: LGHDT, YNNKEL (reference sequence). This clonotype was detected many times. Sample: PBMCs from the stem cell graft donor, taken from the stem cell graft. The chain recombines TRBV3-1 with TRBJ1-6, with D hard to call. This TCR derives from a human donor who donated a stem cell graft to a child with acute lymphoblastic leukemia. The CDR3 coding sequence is TGTGCCAGCAGCCAAGAGTCAGATAATTCACCCCTCCACTTT. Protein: CASSQESDNSPLHF.